A selection of T cell receptor beta chains follows, all from one sample in a study of blood T cell repertoires in COVID-19. The method was immunoSEQ multiplex PCR; TCRdb's version includes in-frame clones alone and lacks a portion of them. The sample comprises approximately 100,000 clones, 75% to 90% of which are singletons, and 9.5% to 15% rests with the top ten. Sequenced: peripheral blood. All receptors come from a human donor in a cohort sampled during active COVID-19. The CDR3 runs from the conserved cysteine through the conserved F or W. D genes are given only for firm matches. A clone size is listed for some rows: how often the clone was seen (once, few, many), or a class if it is expanded.

d_gene | abundance | j_gene | v_gene | CDR3aa | CDR3nt
TRBD1 | NA | TRBJ1-2 | TRBV5-5 | CASSWETGVDYGYTF | TGTGCCAGCAGCTGGGAGACAGGGGTCGACTATGGCTACACCTTC
TRBD2 | NA | TRBJ2-1 | TRBV29-1 | CSVDPQAGAGALFYNEQFF | TGCAGCGTTGATCCCCAAGCGGGAGCGGGGGCCCTCTTTTACAATGAGCAGTTCTTC
NA | once | TRBJ1-4 | TRBV25-1 | CASSPSRAGGRGEKLFF | TGTGCCAGCAGCCCCAGCCGGGCGGGGGGCCGGGGTGAAAAACTGTTTTTT
NA | once | TRBJ2-3 | TRBV12-5 | CASRNGGLTDTQYF | TGTGCTAGTCGTAATGGAGGCTTAACAGATACGCAGTATTTT
TRBD2 | NA | TRBJ2-3 | TRBV4-2 | CASSQDGSGGGNTQYF | TGTGCCAGCAGCCAAGATGGGAGCGGGGGGGGAAATACGCAGTATTTT
TRBD1 | NA | TRBJ2-3 | TRBV30 | CAWSIRTGPSTDTQYF | TGTGCCTGGAGTATCCGGACAGGGCCAAGCACAGATACGCAGTATTTT
NA | once | TRBJ2-7 | TRBV25-1 | CASSESMGRYYEQYF | TGTGCCAGCAGTGAATCTATGGGCAGGTACTACGAGCAGTACTTC
TRBD1 | NA | TRBJ1-4 | TRBV19 | CASSRWDREEKLFF | TGTGCCAGTAGTAGATGGGACAGGGAGGAAAAACTGTTTTTT
NA | NA | TRBJ2-1 | TRBV28 | CASSLFGALGEQFF | TGTGCCAGCAGTTTATTTGGGGCCTTAGGGGAGCAGTTCTTC
NA | NA | TRBJ1-6 | TRBV9 | CASSARLQAGNSPLHF | TGTGCCAGCAGCGCAAGACTACAAGCGGGGAATTCACCCCTCCACTTT
NA | NA | TRBJ1-2 | TRBV7-2 | CASSLARGYYGYTF | TGTGCCAGCAGCTTAGCCCGGGGATACTATGGCTACACCTTC
NA | NA | TRBJ2-7 | TRBV21-1 | CASSKDRPWGYEQYF | TGTGCCAGCAGCAAAGACAGGCCCTGGGGCTACGAGCAGTACTTC
NA | NA | TRBJ2-5 | TRBV12-5 | CASGPRETQYF | TGTGCTAGTGGTCCACGGGAGACCCAGTACTTC
NA | NA | TRBJ1-2 | TRBV7-9 | CASSSGQLVNYGYTF | TGTGCCAGCAGCTCCGGACAGCTGGTTAACTATGGCTACACCTTC
TRBD1 | once | TRBJ1-2 | TRBV5-1 | CASSSKDRGDRGYTF | TGCGCCAGCAGCTCTAAAGACAGGGGAGACAGGGGCTACACCTTC
TRBD1 | NA | TRBJ1-4 | TRBV19 | CASSINRGEKLFF | TGTGCCAGTAGTATTAACAGGGGTGAAAAACTGTTTTTT
NA | NA | TRBJ2-3 | TRBV5-1 | CASSSAGTGSTDTQYF | TGCGCCAGCAGCTCAGCCGGGACTGGCAGCACAGATACGCAGTATTTT
NA | NA | TRBJ1-6 | TRBV3-1/TRBV3-2 | CASSLDRNSPLHF | TGTGCCAGCAGCCTCGACAGGAATTCACCCCTCCACTTT
TRBD2 | NA | TRBJ2-2 | TRBV18 | CASSPAGGLNTGELFF | TGTGCCAGCTCACCAGCGGGGGGGCTGAACACCGGGGAGCTGTTTTTT
NA | NA | TRBJ1-5 | TRBV6-1 | CASSDGFGGRTQHF | TGTGCCAGCAGTGACGGGTTCGGGGGTAGGACCCAGCATTTT
NA | NA | TRBJ2-3 | TRBV12-3/TRBV12-4 | CASSYQADTQYF | TGTGCCAGCAGTTACCAGGCAGATACGCAGTATTTT
TRBD2 | few | TRBJ2-7 | TRBV7-9 | CASTKKSGGLGSYEQYF | TGTGCCAGCACCAAAAAGAGCGGGGGCCTAGGGTCCTACGAGCAGTACTTC
TRBD1 | NA | TRBJ1-1 | TRBV5-1 | CASSPAGGRANTEAFF | TGCGCCAGCAGCCCTGCAGGGGGCCGGGCGAACACTGAAGCTTTCTTT
TRBD1 | NA | TRBJ1-4 | TRBV19 | CASSFRQGLEKLFF | TGTGCCAGTAGTTTCAGACAGGGGCTGGAAAAACTGTTTTTT